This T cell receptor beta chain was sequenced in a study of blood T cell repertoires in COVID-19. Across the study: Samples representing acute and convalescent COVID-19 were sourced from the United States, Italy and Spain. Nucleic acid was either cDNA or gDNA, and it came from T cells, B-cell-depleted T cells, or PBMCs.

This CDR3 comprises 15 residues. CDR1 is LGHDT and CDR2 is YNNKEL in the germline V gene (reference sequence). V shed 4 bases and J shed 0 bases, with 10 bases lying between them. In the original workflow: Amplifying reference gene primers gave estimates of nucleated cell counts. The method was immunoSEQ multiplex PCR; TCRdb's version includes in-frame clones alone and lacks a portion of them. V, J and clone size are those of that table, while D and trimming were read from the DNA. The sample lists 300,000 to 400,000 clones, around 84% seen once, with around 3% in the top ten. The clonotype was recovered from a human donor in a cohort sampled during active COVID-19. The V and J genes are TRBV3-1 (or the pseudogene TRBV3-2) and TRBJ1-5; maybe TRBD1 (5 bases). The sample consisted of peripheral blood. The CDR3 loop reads CASSPDSYSNQPQHF. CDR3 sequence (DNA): TGTGCCAGCAGCCCCGACAGTTATAGCAATCAGCCCCAGCATTTT.